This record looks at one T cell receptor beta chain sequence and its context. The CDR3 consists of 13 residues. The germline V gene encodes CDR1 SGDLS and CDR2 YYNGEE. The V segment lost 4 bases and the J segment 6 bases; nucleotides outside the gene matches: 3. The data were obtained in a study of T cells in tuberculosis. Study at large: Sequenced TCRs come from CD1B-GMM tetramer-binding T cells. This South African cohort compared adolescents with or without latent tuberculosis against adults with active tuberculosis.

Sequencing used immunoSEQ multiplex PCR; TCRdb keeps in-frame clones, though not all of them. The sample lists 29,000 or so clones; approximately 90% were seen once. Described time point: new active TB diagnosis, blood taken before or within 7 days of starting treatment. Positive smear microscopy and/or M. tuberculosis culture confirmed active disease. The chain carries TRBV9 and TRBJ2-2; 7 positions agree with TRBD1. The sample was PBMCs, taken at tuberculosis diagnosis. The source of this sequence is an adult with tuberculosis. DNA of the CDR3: TGTGCCAGCAGCCTCACAGGGGCCGGGGAGCTGTTTTTT. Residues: CASSLTGAGELFF.